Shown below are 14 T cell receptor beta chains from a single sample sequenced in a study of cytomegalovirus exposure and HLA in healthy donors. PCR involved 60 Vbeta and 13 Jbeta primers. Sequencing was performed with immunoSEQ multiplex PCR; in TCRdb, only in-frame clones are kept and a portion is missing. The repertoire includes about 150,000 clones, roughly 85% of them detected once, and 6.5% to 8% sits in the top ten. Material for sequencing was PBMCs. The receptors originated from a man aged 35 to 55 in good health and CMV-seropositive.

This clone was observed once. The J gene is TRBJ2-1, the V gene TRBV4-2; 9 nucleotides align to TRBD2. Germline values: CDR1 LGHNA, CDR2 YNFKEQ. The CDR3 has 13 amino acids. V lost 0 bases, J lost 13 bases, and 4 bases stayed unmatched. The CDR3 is CASSQEAGGLQFF. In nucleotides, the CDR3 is TGTGCCAGCAGCCAAGAAGCGGGAGGCCTACAGTTCTTC.

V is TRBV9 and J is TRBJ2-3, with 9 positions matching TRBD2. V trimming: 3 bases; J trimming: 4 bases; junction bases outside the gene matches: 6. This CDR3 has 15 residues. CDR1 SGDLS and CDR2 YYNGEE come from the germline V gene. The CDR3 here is CASSAGLAHPDTQYF. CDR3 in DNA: TGTGCCAGCAGCGCGGGACTAGCCCACCCAGATACGCAGTATTTT.

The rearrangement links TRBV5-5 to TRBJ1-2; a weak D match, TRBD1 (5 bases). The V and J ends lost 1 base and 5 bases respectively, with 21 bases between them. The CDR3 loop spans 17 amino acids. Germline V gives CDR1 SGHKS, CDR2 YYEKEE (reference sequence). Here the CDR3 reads CASSLSGGRDGGYGYTF. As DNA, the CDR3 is TGTGCCAGCAGCTTGTCCGGCGGCCGGGACGGGGGATATGGCTACACCTTC.

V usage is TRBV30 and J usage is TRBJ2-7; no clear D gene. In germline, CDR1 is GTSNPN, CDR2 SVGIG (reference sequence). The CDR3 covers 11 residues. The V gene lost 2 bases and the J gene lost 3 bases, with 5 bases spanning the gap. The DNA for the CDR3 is TGTGCCTGGAGTCCCAGCTACGAGCAGTACTTC. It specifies CAWSPSYEQYF.

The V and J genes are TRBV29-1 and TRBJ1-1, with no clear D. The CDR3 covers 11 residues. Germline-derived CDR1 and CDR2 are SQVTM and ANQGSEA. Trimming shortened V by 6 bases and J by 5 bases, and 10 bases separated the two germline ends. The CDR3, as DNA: TGCAGCGTAAGGGAGGTGACTGAAGCTTTCTTT. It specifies CSVREVTEAFF.

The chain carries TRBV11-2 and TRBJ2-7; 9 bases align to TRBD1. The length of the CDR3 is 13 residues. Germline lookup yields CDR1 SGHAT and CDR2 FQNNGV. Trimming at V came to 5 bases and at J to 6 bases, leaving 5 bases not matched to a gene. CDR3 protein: CASSPRTGVEQYF. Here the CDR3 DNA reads TGTGCCAGCAGCCCTCGGACAGGGGTCGAGCAGTACTTC. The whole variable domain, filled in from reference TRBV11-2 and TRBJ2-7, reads EAGVAQSPRYKIIEKRQSVAFWCNPISGHATLYWYQQILGQGPKLLIQFQNNGVVDDSQLPKDRFSAERLKGVDSTLKIQPAKLEDSAVYLCASSPRTGVEQYFGPGTRLTVT.

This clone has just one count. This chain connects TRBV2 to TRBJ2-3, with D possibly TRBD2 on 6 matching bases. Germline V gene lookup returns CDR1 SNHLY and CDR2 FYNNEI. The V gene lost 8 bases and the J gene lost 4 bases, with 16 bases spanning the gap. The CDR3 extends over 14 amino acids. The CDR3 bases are TGTGCCAGCCCCCGCGGAACTAGCCCAGATACGCAGTATTTT. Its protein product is CASPRGTSPDTQYF.

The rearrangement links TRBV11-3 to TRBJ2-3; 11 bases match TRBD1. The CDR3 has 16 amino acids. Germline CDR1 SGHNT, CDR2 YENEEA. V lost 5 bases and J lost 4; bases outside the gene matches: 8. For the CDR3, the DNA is TGTGCCAGCAGCGAGAGGACAGGGGGCATCGCAGATACGCAGTATTTT. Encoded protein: CASSERTGGIADTQYF.

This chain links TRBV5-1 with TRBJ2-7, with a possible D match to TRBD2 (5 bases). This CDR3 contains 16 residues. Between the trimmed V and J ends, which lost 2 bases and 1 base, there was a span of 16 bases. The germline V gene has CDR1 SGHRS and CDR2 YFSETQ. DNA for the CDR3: TGCGCCAGCAGCTTACCTTTAGGAGGTGAGTCCTACGAGCAGTACTTC. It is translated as CASSLPLGGESYEQYF.

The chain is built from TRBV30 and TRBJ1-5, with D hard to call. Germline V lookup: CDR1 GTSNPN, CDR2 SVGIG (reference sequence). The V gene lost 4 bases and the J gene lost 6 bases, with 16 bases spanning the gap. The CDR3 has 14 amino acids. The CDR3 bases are TGTGCCTGGAACCCAGGTCTATCAGGTCAGCCCCAGCATTTT. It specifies CAWNPGLSGQPQHF.

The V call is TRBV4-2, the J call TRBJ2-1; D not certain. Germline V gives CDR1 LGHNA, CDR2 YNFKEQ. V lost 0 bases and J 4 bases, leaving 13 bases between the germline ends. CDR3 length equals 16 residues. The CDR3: CASSQDRWQTYNEQFF. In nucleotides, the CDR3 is TGTGCCAGCAGCCAAGATCGGTGGCAGACTTACAATGAGCAGTTCTTC.

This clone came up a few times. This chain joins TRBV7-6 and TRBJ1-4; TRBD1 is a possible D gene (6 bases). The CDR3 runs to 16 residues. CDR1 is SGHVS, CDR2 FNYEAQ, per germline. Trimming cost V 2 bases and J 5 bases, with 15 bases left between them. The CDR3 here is CASSLRQPGANEKLFF. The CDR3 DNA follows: TGTGCCAGCAGCTTACGACAACCAGGGGCCAATGAAAAACTGTTTTTT. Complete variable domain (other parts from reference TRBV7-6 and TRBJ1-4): GAGVSQSPRYKVTKRGQDVALRCDPISGHVSLYWYRQALGQGPEFLTYFNYEAQQDKSGLPNDRFSAERPEGSISTLTIQRTEQRDSAMYRCASSLRQPGANEKLFFGSGTQLSVL.

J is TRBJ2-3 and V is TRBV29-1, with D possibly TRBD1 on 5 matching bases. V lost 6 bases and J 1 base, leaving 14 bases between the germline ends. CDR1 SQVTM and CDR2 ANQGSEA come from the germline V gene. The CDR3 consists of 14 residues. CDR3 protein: CSVGAQDGTDTQYF. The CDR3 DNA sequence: TGCAGCGTAGGGGCCCAGGATGGCACAGATACGCAGTATTTT.

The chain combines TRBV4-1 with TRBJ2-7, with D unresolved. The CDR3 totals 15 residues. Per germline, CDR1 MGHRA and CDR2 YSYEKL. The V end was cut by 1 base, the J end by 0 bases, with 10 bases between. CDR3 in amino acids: CASSQALPSSYEQYF. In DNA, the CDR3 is TGCGCCAGCAGCCAAGCTCTGCCCAGCTCCTACGAGCAGTACTTC.